This is a list of T cell receptor beta chains from one sample in a study of blood T cells in healthy people across ages. A single record per CDR3 protein comes from TCRdb applying MiXCR to the 5' RACE reads. This table holds 1.5 million to 2 million distinct CDR3 sequences, around half found once. The sequenced sample consisted of blood. All receptors derive from a woman aged 40-49 years in good health. The CDR3 runs from the conserved cysteine through the conserved F or W. Fields, in order: clone size, V gene, D gene, J gene, CDR3 protein, CDR3 DNA. D genes are given only for firm matches. For some rows the clone size is stated as once, few or many, or as a class when expanded; others skip it.

NA	TRBV6-5	NA	TRBJ2-1	CASSQGGPVYEQFF	TGTGCCAGCAGTCAAGGGGGGCCCGTTTACGAGCAGTTCTTC
few	TRBV24-1	TRBD1	TRBJ1-2	CATSLSVTGDYTF	TGTGCCACCAGTCTGTCCGTGACAGGGGACTACACCTTC
NA	TRBV7-2	NA	TRBJ2-3	CASSLSSAGFRTDTQYF	TGTGCCAGCAGCTTAAGTTCAGCAGGGTTCCGCACAGATACGCAGTATTTT
NA	TRBV28	NA	TRBJ2-2	CASSPSDGTGELFF	TGTGCCAGCAGTCCATCAGATGGGACCGGGGAGCTGTTTTTT
NA	TRBV20-1	NA	TRBJ1-1	CSALLGRANTEAFF	TGCAGTGCTCTCCTTGGGAGGGCGAACACTGAAGCTTTCTTT
NA	TRBV28	NA	TRBJ2-6	CASSFGQISGANVLTF	TGTGCCAGCAGTTTTGGGCAGATCTCTGGGGCCAACGTCCTGACTTTC
NA	TRBV5-1	NA	TRBJ1-2	CASRKDSLGYGYTF	TGCGCCAGCAGGAAGGACAGCTTGGGCTATGGCTACACCTTC
NA	TRBV11-2	NA	TRBJ2-5	CASSPKGWETAETQYF	TGTGCCAGCAGCCCGAAGGGGTGGGAAACCGCAGAGACCCAGTACTTC
NA	TRBV11-2	NA	TRBJ1-6	CASSSDLFFHF	TGTGCCAGCAGCTCAGACCTCTTCTTCCACTTT
once	TRBV4-1	TRBD1	TRBJ2-1	CASSQDGTGVGFF	TGCGCCAGCAGCCAAGATGGGACAGGTGTAGGGTTCTTC
NA	TRBV29-1	NA	TRBJ2-5	CSVAGFGNEQYF	TGCAGCGTTGCCGGGTTCGGCAATGAGCAGTACTTC
NA	TRBV18	TRBD1	TRBJ2-5	CASSPDRVKETQYF	TGTGCCAGCTCCCCGGACAGGGTAAAGGAGACCCAGTACTTC
few	TRBV3-1	TRBD1	TRBJ1-2	CASSQGQGHFYGYTF	TGTGCCAGCAGCCAGGGACAGGGGCACTTCTATGGCTACACCTTC
many	TRBV6-2/TRBV6-3	NA	TRBJ1-1	CASSYWETAFF	TGTGCCAGCAGTTACTGGGAAACAGCTTTCTTT
once	TRBV29-1	NA	TRBJ1-1	CSVAVLNTEAFF	TGCAGCGTTGCTGTACTGAACACTGAAGCTTTCTTT
NA	TRBV29-1	NA	TRBJ2-1	CSVETLGISKFF	TGCAGCGTTGAAACCTTAGGGATCTCGAAGTTCTTC
few	TRBV15	TRBD1	TRBJ2-1	CATSSVGTGYNEQFF	TGTGCCACCAGTTCGGTGGGGACAGGGTACAATGAGCAGTTCTTC
NA	TRBV24-1	NA	TRBJ2-7	CATSDKRRTYEQYF	TGTGCCACCAGTGACAAAAGGAGAACCTACGAGCAGTACTTC
NA	TRBV9	NA	TRBJ2-5	CASSPGNLQNEQYF	TGTGCCAGCAGCCCCGGTAATCTACAGAATGAGCAGTACTTC
few	TRBV5-1	NA	TRBJ1-2	CASSQGGEPNNYGYTF	TGCGCCAGCAGCCAAGGGGGAGAACCAAATAACTATGGCTACACCTTC
few	TRBV20-1	TRBD1	TRBJ2-7	CSARGQGEYEQYF	TGCAGTGCCCGAGGACAGGGGGAATACGAGCAGTACTTC
NA	TRBV7-7	TRBD1	TRBJ2-5	CASSLDVRGSGEQYF	TGTGCTAGCAGCTTAGACGTCAGGGGGTCAGGTGAGCAGTACTTC
NA	TRBV13	NA	TRBJ2-7	CASSLGQPFSYEQYF	TGTGCCAGCAGCTTAGGACAGCCCTTCTCCTACGAGCAGTACTTC
NA	TRBV5-1	NA	TRBJ1-1	CASSLKSANTEAFF	TGCGCCAGCAGCTTGAAGTCAGCAAACACTGAAGCTTTCTTT
NA	TRBV28	NA	TRBJ1-5	CASSFNGALLPQHF	TGTGCCAGCAGTTTCAACGGGGCCCTCTTGCCCCAGCATTTT
NA	TRBV28	TRBD2	TRBJ2-3	CASSSGLASTQYF	TGTGCCAGCAGTTCCGGACTAGCTTCTACGCAGTATTTT
NA	TRBV13	NA	TRBJ2-6	CASSLGLSSSGANVLTF	TGTGCCAGCAGCTTAGGCCTTAGTAGCTCTGGGGCCAACGTCCTGACTTTC
few	TRBV10-1	NA	TRBJ2-3	CASKRDSSTDTQYF	TGCGCCAGCAAAAGGGATTCAAGCACAGATACGCAGTATTTT
NA	TRBV4-3	NA	TRBJ2-3	CARTAGGRDTDTQYF	TGCGCCAGAACAGCCGGGGGGCGCGACACAGATACGCAGTATTTT
NA	TRBV6-7	NA	TRBJ2-7	CATGDKPYEQYF	TGTGCCACCGGGGACAAGCCCTACGAGCAGTACTTC
few	TRBV6-1	NA	TRBJ1-2	CASSERRASNYGYTF	TGTGCCAGCAGTGAACGCAGGGCGTCTAACTATGGCTACACCTTC
NA	TRBV4-2	NA	TRBJ2-7	CASSQSLELFLEQYF	TGTGCCAGCAGCCAATCTCTAGAGTTGTTCCTCGAGCAGTACTTC
NA	TRBV20-1	NA	TRBJ2-1	CSARRFRGAGNEQFF	TGCAGTGCTAGGAGATTCCGGGGGGCCGGGAATGAGCAGTTCTTC
few	TRBV3-1	TRBD2	TRBJ2-3	CASSQLAGKGGDTQYF	TGTGCCAGCAGCCAATTAGCGGGGAAAGGTGGAGATACGCAGTATTTT
NA	TRBV13	TRBD1	TRBJ2-7	CASRRTGNEQYF	TGTGCCAGCAGGCGGACAGGGAACGAGCAGTACTTC
few	TRBV5-6	TRBD1	TRBJ2-7	CASSLGGQGAINSYEQYF	TGTGCCAGCAGCTTAGGGGGACAGGGGGCTATAAACTCCTACGAGCAGTACTTC
NA	TRBV20-1	NA	TRBJ2-5	CSARDLGYRETQYF	TGCAGTGCTAGAGATCTTGGTTACCGAGAGACCCAGTACTTC
NA	TRBV14	NA	TRBJ2-1	CASSPGVRVSYNEQFF	TGTGCCAGCAGCCCAGGGGTACGGGTCTCCTACAATGAGCAGTTCTTC
NA	TRBV20-1	TRBD2	TRBJ2-1	CSASRRGAYNEQFF	TGCAGTGCTAGTAGGCGGGGGGCGTACAATGAGCAGTTCTTC
NA	TRBV13	NA	TRBJ2-7	CASSRGLLVYEQYF	TGTGCCAGCAGCCGGGGACTTTTAGTCTACGAGCAGTACTTC
NA	TRBV19	TRBD1	TRBJ1-2	CASGGQGERGYTF	TGTGCCAGTGGTGGACAGGGGGAGAGAGGCTACACCTTC
NA	TRBV20-1	TRBD2	TRBJ2-3	CSAGRLARDTQYF	TGCAGTGCTGGGCGACTAGCAAGAGATACGCAGTATTTT
NA	TRBV20-1	TRBD1	TRBJ1-1	CSAKPGQGAGYQAFF	TGCAGTGCTAAGCCGGGACAGGGGGCAGGTTACCAAGCTTTCTTT
NA	TRBV5-1	TRBD2	TRBJ2-1	CASKQRGYNEQFF	TGCGCCAGCAAACAGCGGGGGTACAATGAGCAGTTCTTC
NA	TRBV2	NA	TRBJ1-1	CASRLQGSEAFF	TGTGCCAGCAGGCTACAGGGTTCTGAAGCTTTCTTT
few	TRBV7-3	NA	TRBJ2-3	CASSTSGRNTQYF	TGTGCCAGCAGCACCTCCGGGCGAAATACGCAGTATTTT
once	TRBV27	NA	TRBJ2-4	CASSPLKGGGALAKNIQYF	TGTGCCAGCAGTCCTTTGAAGGGAGGGGGAGCCCTAGCCAAAAACATTCAGTACTTC
NA	TRBV7-2	NA	TRBJ2-1	CASSHHNEQFF	TGTGCCAGCAGTCACCACAATGAGCAGTTCTTC